By proportion, the clone carrying this T cell receptor (beta chain) is medium-sized. Multiplex PCR amplified TCR beta CDR3 with 32 V and 13 J primers. TCRdb reanalysed the multiplex PCR reads using MiXCR and keeps one entry per CDR3 protein. This table holds about 15,000 distinct CDR3 sequences, approximately 29% found once. These data are taken from a study of immune heterogeneity within non-small cell lung tumors. Template was bulk tumor genomic DNA, 450 to 750 ng per sample. Biopsies, several per primary tumor and spaced far apart, were collected during surgery. Each patient presented with untreated, newly diagnosed non-small cell lung cancer and received curative surgery. The CDR3 length is 15 residues. V was shortened by 3 bases and J by 4 bases, with 19 bases between the two germline ends. Per germline, CDR1 GTSNPN and CDR2 SVGIG (reference sequence).

This clonotype was obtained from a woman between 45 and 60 years old with non-small cell lung cancer. V and J are TRBV30 and TRBJ2-7, with no clear D. The source material was lung tumor tissue. The DNA of the CDR3 is TGTGCCTGGAGCGGCCCCGGGCCCTGGGGTTACGAGCAGTACTTC. Translating it yields CAWSGPGPWGYEQYF.